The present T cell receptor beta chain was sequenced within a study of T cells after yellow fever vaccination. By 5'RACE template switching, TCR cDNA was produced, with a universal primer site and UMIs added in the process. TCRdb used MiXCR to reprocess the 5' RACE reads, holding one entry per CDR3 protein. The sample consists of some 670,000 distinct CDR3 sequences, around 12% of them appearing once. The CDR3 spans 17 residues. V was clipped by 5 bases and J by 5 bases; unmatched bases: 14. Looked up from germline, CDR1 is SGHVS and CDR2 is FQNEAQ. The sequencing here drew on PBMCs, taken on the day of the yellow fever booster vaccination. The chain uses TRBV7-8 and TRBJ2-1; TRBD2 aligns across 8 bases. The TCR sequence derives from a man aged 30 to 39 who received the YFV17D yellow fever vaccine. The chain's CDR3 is CASSQNPGLEDNNEQFF. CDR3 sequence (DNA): TGTGCCAGCAGCCAAAACCCGGGACTAGAAGATAACAATGAGCAGTTCTTC.